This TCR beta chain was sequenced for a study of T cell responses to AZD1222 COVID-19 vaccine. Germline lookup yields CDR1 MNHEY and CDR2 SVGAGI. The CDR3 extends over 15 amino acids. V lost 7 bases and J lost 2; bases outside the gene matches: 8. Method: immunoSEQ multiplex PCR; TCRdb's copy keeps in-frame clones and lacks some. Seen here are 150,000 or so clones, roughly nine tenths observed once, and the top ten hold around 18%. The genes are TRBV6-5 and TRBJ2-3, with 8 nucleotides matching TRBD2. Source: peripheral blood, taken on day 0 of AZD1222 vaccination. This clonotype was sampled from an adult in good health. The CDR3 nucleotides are TGTGCCAGCACTATTAGCGGGGCCCTCACAGATACGCAGTATTTT. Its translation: CASTISGALTDTQYF.